This T cell receptor beta chain comes out of a study of control samples from healthy donors and cancer patients. This table comes from immunoSEQ multiplex PCR, and its TCRdb copy is limited to in-frame clones, with some not included. This sample yields 200,000 to 250,000 clones, of which around 94% are seen a single time; approximately 1.6% belongs to the top ten. The sequencing input was blood. The origin of this receptor is a man aged 50 or older in good health.

This CDR3 is CASSGQGNNQPQHF. DNA for the CDR3: TGTGCCAGCAGTGGTCAGGGTAACAATCAGCCCCAGCATTTT. The chain combines TRBV2 with TRBJ1-5; a weak D match, TRBD1 (5 bases). Trimming left V 4 bases short and J 3 bases short, with 10 bases between. Germline-derived CDR1 and CDR2 are SNHLY and FYNNEI. The CDR3 runs to 14 residues.